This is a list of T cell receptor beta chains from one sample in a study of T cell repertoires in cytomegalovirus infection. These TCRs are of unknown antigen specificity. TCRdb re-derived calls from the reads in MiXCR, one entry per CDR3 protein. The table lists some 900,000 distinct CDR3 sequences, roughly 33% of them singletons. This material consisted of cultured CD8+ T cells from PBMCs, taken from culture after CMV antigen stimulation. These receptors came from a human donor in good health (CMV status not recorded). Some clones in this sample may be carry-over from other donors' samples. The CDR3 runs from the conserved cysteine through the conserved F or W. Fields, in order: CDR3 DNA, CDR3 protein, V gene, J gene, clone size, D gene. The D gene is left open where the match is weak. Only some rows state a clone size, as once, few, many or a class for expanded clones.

DNA: TGTGCCAGCAGCTTAAAGGGGACAGGCTCTGGGGCCAACGTCCTGACTTTC; CDR3: CASSLKGTGSGANVLTF; V: TRBV7-2; J: TRBJ2-6; size: few; D: TRBD1
DNA: TGCAGTGCTAGACCGTTTACCGGGACGACCTACGAGCAGTACTTC; CDR3: CSARPFTGTTYEQYF; V: TRBV20-1; J: TRBJ2-7; size: NA; D: NA
DNA: TGTGCCAGCGACCTACGGGACTATGGCTACACCTTC; CDR3: CASDLRDYGYTF; V: TRBV7-9; J: TRBJ1-2; size: few; D: NA
DNA: TGTGCCAGCAGCTTAGGGCGTCGGGGTCAAGAGACCCAGTACTTC; CDR3: CASSLGRRGQETQYF; V: TRBV11-2; J: TRBJ2-5; size: NA; D: NA
DNA: TGTGCCAGTAGTATCTTGACTAGCACCGGGGAGCTGTTTTTT; CDR3: CASSILTSTGELFF; V: TRBV19; J: TRBJ2-2; size: few; D: NA
DNA: TGTGCCAGTAGGCAGGGGGGAAGTGGGGCCAACGTCCTGACTTTC; CDR3: CASRQGGSGANVLTF; V: TRBV12-3/TRBV12-4; J: TRBJ2-6; size: few; D: NA
DNA: TGTGCCAGCAGTGCAACAGGGGTCGAGCAGTACTTC; CDR3: CASSATGVEQYF; V: TRBV6-1; J: TRBJ2-7; size: few; D: TRBD1
DNA: TGCAGTGCTAGCAATCGGGACGGGAGCTCCTACGAGCAGTACTTC; CDR3: CSASNRDGSSYEQYF; V: TRBV20-1; J: TRBJ2-7; size: NA; D: NA
DNA: TGCGCCAGCAGCCAAGATTGGAGGCGAGGGGCCAAAAACATTCAGTACTTC; CDR3: CASSQDWRRGAKNIQYF; V: TRBV4-1; J: TRBJ2-4; size: NA; D: NA
DNA: TGCAGTGCTAGAGAGGGAGGCCCCGGGGCCTTTCTGAGGGGCTACACCTTC; CDR3: CSAREGGPGAFLRGYTF; V: TRBV20-1; J: TRBJ1-2; size: NA; D: NA
DNA: TGCGCCAGCAGCCAAGACTGGACAGGAGGTCAGCCCCAGCATTTT; CDR3: CASSQDWTGGQPQHF; V: TRBV4-3; J: TRBJ1-5; size: NA; D: TRBD1
DNA: TGTGCCAGCAGCCATGCCTCTTATGTGGGGACAGGGGTTTGGGAGACCCAGTACTTC; CDR3: CASSHASYVGTGVWETQYF; V: TRBV7-6; J: TRBJ2-5; size: NA; D: TRBD1
DNA: TGCGCCAGCAGCCAACCTTCCCTATTTAGGGACCGTAGCTCCTACAATGAGCAGTTCTTC; CDR3: CASSQPSLFRDRSSYNEQFF; V: TRBV4-3; J: TRBJ2-1; size: many; D: NA
DNA: TGTGCCAGCAGCCCGAACTCCGGGACAGGGTACGAGCAGTACTTC; CDR3: CASSPNSGTGYEQYF; V: TRBV9; J: TRBJ2-7; size: few; D: TRBD1
DNA: TGCGCCAGCAGCTTAGGCAAGGGGGACACTGAAGCTTTCTTT; CDR3: CASSLGKGDTEAFF; V: TRBV5-1; J: TRBJ1-1; size: few; D: NA
DNA: TGTGCCACCAGTGACAGGGTATCGTCCACCGGGGAGCTGTTTTTT; CDR3: CATSDRVSSTGELFF; V: TRBV24-1; J: TRBJ2-2; size: few; D: NA
DNA: TGTGCCACCAGTCAATCTAGCCCGAACACCGGGGAGCTGTTTTTT; CDR3: CATSQSSPNTGELFF; V: TRBV2; J: TRBJ2-2; size: NA; D: NA
DNA: TGCAGCGTTGCTAGACCCGGGACAGGGATTAGTGTCGTCCCCGGGGAGCTGTTTTTT; CDR3: CSVARPGTGISVVPGELFF; V: TRBV29-1; J: TRBJ2-2; size: NA; D: TRBD1
DNA: TGTGCCAGCAGTTTTCGACAGACTCACAATGAAAAACTGTTTTTT; CDR3: CASSFRQTHNEKLFF; V: TRBV6-5; J: TRBJ1-4; size: few; D: NA
DNA: TGTGCCTGGGGGGGGTTAGACATGAACACTGAAGCTTTCTTT; CDR3: CAWGGLDMNTEAFF; V: TRBV11-2; J: TRBJ1-1; size: NA; D: NA
DNA: TGTGCCAGCTCCGTGTGGGGCGGGGAGCTGTTTTTT; CDR3: CASSVWGGELFF; V: TRBV7-9; J: TRBJ2-2; size: few; D: NA
DNA: TGTGCCAGCGGCGGGGGGACCGGGGAGCTGTTTTTT; CDR3: CASGGGTGELFF; V: TRBV7-3; J: TRBJ2-2; size: many; D: TRBD2
DNA: TGCGCCAGCAGCCTGAGACTTGAGAGAGTCACTGAAGCTTTCTTT; CDR3: CASSLRLERVTEAFF; V: TRBV4-1; J: TRBJ1-1; size: NA; D: NA
DNA: TGTGCCAGCAGTGGAACGGTGTCGACAACCGCTCAAGAGACCCAGTACTTC; CDR3: CASSGTVSTTAQETQYF; V: TRBV2; J: TRBJ2-5; size: few; D: NA
DNA: TGTGCCAGCAGCTTAGCTCTTTCCGGGACAGGGGATGAGCAGTTCTTC; CDR3: CASSLALSGTGDEQFF; V: TRBV7-9; J: TRBJ2-1; size: few; D: TRBD1
DNA: TGTGCCAGCAGCGACACCGCCCAAGAGACCCAGTACTTC; CDR3: CASSDTAQETQYF; V: TRBV4-2; J: TRBJ2-5; size: NA; D: NA
DNA: TGCGCCAGCAGCCAAGTTCAGACGGACACCATATATTTT; CDR3: CASSQVQTDTIYF; V: TRBV4-1; J: TRBJ1-3; size: NA; D: NA
DNA: TGTGCCAGCAGCTCAGCGGGGCACACCGGGGAGCTGTTTTTT; CDR3: CASSSAGHTGELFF; V: TRBV7-6; J: TRBJ2-2; size: many; D: TRBD2
DNA: TGTGCCAGCAGCCCGGGACTTTTAGCCAAAAACATTCAGTACTTC; CDR3: CASSPGLLAKNIQYF; V: TRBV27; J: TRBJ2-4; size: NA; D: NA
DNA: TGTGCCATCAGGACAGGGGGAGAGGACACTGAAGCTTTCTTT; CDR3: CAIRTGGEDTEAFF; V: TRBV10-3; J: TRBJ1-1; size: NA; D: TRBD1
DNA: TGTGCCAGCAGTTCTATTGAATCAGGGTCTGGCACAGATACGCAGTATTTT; CDR3: CASSSIESGSGTDTQYF; V: TRBV6-6; J: TRBJ2-3; size: few; D: NA
DNA: TGTGCCACCAGCGGATATACGGCCGCTGCCGATGGCTACACCTTC; CDR3: CATSGYTAAADGYTF; V: TRBV15; J: TRBJ1-2; size: NA; D: NA
DNA: TGCAGCGTTGAAGGGGGTAACCGGGACACCTACAATGAGCAGTTCTTC; CDR3: CSVEGGNRDTYNEQFF; V: TRBV29-1; J: TRBJ2-1; size: NA; D: NA
DNA: TGTGCCAGCAGTAGGCGGGACTTCGACTCTGGGGCCAACGTCCTGACTTTC; CDR3: CASSRRDFDSGANVLTF; V: TRBV6-1; J: TRBJ2-6; size: many; D: NA
DNA: TGTGCCAGCTTCTCCGACAGTTCCAATTTTGCTGAAGCTTTCTTT; CDR3: CASFSDSSNFAEAFF; V: TRBV28; J: TRBJ1-1; size: NA; D: NA
DNA: TGTGCCAGCAGCCCCGCGAGGGGGCAGTTAACCGGGGAGCTGTTTTTT; CDR3: CASSPARGQLTGELFF; V: TRBV7-9; J: TRBJ2-2; size: NA; D: TRBD1
DNA: TGTGCCAGCCCCCCGCCGGGACTAGCGGGGGGTTTTGAGCAGTTCTTC; CDR3: CASPPPGLAGGFEQFF; V: TRBV7-9; J: TRBJ2-1; size: many; D: TRBD2
DNA: TGTGCCAGTAGTATAGTCCCGGCGGCTAACTATGGCTACACCTTC; CDR3: CASSIVPAANYGYTF; V: TRBV19; J: TRBJ1-2; size: NA; D: NA
DNA: TGTGCCAGCAGTCCAACCCTAGCGGGTCCTTACAATGAGCAGTTCTTC; CDR3: CASSPTLAGPYNEQFF; V: TRBV6-6; J: TRBJ2-1; size: NA; D: TRBD2
DNA: TGTGCCAGTAGTATATGGGGGTCCGAGCAGTACTTC; CDR3: CASSIWGSEQYF; V: TRBV19; J: TRBJ2-7; size: NA; D: NA